This paragraph covers one T cell receptor beta chain sequence. Its cognate antigen is unknown. Each population that was sorted was more than 95% pure. This CDR3 spans 14 amino acids. The V gene's germline CDR1 is SGHTA and CDR2 FQGNSA. V was trimmed by 4 bases and J by 4 bases, leaving 13 bases between them. Sequenced material consisted of expressed TCRB transcripts (all of the isolated RNA was reverse transcribed). Libraries were prepared by immunoSEQ multiplex PCR; TCRdb keeps only in-frame clonotypes and omits some of them. The sample consists of around 600,000 clones, under 15% of them appearing once. This entry comes from a study of beta chain features in type 1 diabetes. In the study overall: There were around 100,000,000 sorted cells examined across all samples. General study results and limits: TCRB rearrangement may or may not be influenced by HLA type; here this remained unresolved. PCR, the amplification step, might favor shorter templates, equally in patients and controls. There was a moderate but significant shortening of TCRB CDR3s in all four CD4+ subsets of Type 1 diabetes patients.

Sequenced: naive CD4+ T cells from blood. The chain is built from TRBV7-2 and TRBJ1-2, with D possibly matching TRBD1 (5 bases). The sequence was obtained from a man aged 30 to 39 with type 1 diabetes. The CDR3 sequence is CASSSVWQGYGYTF. The CDR3 DNA reads as TGTGCCAGCAGCTCCGTTTGGCAGGGCTATGGCTACACCTTC.